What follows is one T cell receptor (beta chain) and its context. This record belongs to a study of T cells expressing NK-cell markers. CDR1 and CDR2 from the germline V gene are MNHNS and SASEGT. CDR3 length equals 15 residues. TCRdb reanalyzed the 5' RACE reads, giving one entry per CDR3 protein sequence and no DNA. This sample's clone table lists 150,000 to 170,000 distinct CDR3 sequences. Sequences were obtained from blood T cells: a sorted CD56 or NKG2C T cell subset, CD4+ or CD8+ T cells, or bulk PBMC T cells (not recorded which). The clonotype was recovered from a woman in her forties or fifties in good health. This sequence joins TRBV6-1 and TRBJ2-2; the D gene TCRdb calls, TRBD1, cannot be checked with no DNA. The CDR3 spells CASSEWSGGVGELFF.